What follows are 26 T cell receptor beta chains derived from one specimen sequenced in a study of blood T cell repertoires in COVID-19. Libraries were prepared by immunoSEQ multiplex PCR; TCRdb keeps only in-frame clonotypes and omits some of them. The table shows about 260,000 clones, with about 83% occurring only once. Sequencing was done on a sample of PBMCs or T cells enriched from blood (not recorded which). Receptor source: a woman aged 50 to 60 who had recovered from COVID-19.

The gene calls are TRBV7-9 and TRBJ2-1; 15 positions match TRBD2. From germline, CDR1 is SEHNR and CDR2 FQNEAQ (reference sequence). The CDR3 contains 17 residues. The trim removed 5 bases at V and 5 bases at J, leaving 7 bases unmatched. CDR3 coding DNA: TGTGCCAGCAGCACAGGGACTAGCGGGAGGACGGACAATGAGCAGTTCTTC. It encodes CASSTGTSGRTDNEQFF.

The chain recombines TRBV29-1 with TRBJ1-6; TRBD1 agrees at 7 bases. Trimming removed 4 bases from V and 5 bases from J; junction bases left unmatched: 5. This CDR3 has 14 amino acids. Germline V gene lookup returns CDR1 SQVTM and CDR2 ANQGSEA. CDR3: CSVATGTDNSPLHF. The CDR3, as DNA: TGCAGCGTTGCGACCGGGACAGATAATTCACCCCTCCACTTT.

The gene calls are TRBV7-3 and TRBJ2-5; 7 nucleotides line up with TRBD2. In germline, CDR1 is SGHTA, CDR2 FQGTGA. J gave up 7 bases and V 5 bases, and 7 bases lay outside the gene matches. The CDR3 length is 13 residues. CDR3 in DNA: TGTGCCAGCAGCGGGGAGGGAGTTGGGACCCAGTACTTC. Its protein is CASSGEGVGTQYF.

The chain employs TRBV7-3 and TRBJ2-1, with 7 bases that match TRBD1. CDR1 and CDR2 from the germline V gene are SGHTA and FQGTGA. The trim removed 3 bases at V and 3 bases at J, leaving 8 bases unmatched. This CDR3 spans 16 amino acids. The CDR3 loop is CASSFGWTGDYNEQFF. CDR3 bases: TGTGCCAGCAGCTTTGGGTGGACAGGTGACTACAATGAGCAGTTCTTC.

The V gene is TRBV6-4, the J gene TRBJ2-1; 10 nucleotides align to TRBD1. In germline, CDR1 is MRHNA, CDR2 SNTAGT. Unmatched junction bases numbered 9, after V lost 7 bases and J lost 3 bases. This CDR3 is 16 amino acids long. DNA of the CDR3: TGTGCCAGCACCGCCACCGGGACAGGGGACTACAATGAGCAGTTCTTC. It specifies CASTATGTGDYNEQFF.

CDR3 in amino acids: CASGLRGKDGYTF. The CDR3 nucleotides are TGTGCTAGTGGTTTGAGGGGGAAGGATGGCTACACCTTC. The chain carries TRBV12-5 and TRBJ1-2; TRBD1 is a possible D gene (6 bases). V lost 2 bases, J lost 6 bases, and 10 bases lay in between. The V gene's germline CDR1 is LGHNT and CDR2 FRNRAP. The CDR3 spans 13 residues.

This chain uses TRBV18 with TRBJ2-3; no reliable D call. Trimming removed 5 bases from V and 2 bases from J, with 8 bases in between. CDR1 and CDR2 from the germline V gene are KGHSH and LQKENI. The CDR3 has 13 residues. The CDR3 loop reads CASSYEFTDTQYF. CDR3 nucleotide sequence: TGTGCCAGCTCATACGAGTTCACAGATACGCAGTATTTT.

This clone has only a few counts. The CDR3 DNA sequence: TGCGCCAGCAGCAACCAGGTAGATACGCAGTATTTT. Translated: CASSNQVDTQYF. This chain links TRBV5-1 with TRBJ2-3, with D hard to call. This CDR3 comprises 12 residues. V was clipped by 4 bases and J by 5 bases, with 8 bases between them. Per germline, CDR1 SGHRS and CDR2 YFSETQ. Full variable domain (remainder filled in from reference TRBV5-1 and TRBJ2-3): KAGVTQTPRYLIKTRGQQVTLSCSPISGHRSVSWYQQTPGQGLQFLFEYFSETQRNKGNFPGRFSGRQFSNSRSEMNVSTLELGDSALYLCASSNQVDTQYFGPGTRLTVL.

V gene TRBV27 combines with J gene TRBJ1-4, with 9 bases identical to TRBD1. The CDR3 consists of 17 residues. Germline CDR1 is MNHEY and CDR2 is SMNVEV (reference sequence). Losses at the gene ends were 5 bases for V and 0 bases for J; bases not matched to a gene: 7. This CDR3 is CASSAGQGRATNEKLFF. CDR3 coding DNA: TGTGCCAGCAGTGCCGGACAGGGGAGGGCAACTAATGAAAAACTGTTTTTT. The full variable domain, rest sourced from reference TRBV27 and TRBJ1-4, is EAQVTQNPRYLITVTGKKLTVTCSQNMNHEYMSWYRQDPGLGLRQIYYSMNVEVTDKGDVPEGYKVSRKEKRNFPLILESPSPNQTSLYFCASSAGQGRATNEKLFFGSGTQLSVL.

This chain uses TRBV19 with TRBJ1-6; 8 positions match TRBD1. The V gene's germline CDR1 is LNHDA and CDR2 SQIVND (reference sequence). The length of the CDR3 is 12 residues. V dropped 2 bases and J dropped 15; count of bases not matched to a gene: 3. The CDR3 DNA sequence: TGTGCCAGTAGTATACAGGGGGCTCTCCTCCACTTT. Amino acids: CASSIQGALLHF.

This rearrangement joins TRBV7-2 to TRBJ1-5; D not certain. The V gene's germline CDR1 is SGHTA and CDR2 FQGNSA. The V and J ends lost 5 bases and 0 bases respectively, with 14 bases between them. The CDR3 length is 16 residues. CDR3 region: CASSPRGQYSNQPQHF. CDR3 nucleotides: TGTGCCAGCAGCCCCCGCGGCCAATATAGCAATCAGCCCCAGCATTTT.

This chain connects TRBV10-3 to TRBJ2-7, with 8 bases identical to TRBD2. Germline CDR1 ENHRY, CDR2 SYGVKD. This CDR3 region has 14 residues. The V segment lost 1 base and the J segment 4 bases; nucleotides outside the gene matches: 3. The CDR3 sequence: CAISELAGGYEQYF. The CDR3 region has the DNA TGTGCCATCAGTGAGTTGGCGGGGGGTTACGAGCAGTACTTC.

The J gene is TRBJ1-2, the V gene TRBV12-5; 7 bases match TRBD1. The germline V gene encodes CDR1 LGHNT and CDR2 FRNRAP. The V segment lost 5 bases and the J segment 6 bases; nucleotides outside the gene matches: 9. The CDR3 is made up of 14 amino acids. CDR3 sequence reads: CASGAGRQGHGYTF. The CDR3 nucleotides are TGTGCTAGTGGTGCCGGACGACAGGGCCATGGCTACACCTTC.

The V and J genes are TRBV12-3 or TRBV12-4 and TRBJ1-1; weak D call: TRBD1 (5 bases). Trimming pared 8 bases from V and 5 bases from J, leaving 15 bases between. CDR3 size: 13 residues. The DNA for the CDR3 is TGTGCCAGCTCAGGGCCGGGCGTAACTGAAGCTTTCTTT. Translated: CASSGPGVTEAFF.

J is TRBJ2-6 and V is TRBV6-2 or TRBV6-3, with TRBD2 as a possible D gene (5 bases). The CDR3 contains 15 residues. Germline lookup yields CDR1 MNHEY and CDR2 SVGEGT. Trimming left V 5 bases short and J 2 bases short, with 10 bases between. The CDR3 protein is CASSKRGAGANVLTF. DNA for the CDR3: TGTGCCAGCAGTAAACGGGGAGCTGGGGCCAACGTCCTGACTTTC.

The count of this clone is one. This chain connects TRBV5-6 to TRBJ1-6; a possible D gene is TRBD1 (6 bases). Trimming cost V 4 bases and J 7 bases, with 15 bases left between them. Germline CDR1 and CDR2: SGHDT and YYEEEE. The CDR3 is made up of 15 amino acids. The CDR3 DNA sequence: TGTGCCAGCAGCGTCCGGACAGTAGGGAATTCACCCCTCCACTTT. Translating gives CASSVRTVGNSPLHF.

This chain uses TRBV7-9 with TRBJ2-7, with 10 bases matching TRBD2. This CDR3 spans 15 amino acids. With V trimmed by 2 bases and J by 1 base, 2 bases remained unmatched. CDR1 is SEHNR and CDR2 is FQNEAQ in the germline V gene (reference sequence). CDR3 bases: TGTGCCAGCAGCTTAACTAGCGGGGCTTCCTACGAGCAGTACTTC. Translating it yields CASSLTSGASYEQYF. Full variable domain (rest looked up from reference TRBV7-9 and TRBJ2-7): DTGVSQNPRHKITKRGQNVTFRCDPISEHNRLYWYRQTLGQGPEFLTYFQNEAQLEKSRLLSDRFSAERPKGSFSTLEIQRTEQGDSAMYLCASSLTSGASYEQYFGPGTRLTVT.

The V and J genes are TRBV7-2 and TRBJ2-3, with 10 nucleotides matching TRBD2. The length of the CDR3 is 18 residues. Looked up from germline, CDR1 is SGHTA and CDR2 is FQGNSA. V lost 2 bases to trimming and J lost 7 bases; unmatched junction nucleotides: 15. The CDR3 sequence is CASSLRKAGGDSSYTQYF. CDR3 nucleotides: TGTGCCAGCAGCTTACGGAAAGCGGGGGGGGACTCCTCATATACGCAGTATTTT.

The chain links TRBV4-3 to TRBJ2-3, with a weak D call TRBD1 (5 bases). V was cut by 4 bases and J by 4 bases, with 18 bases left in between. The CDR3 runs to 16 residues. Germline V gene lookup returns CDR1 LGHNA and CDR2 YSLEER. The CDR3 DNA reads TGCGCCAGCAGCCGGTCGAGTCAGGGAATCGCAGATACGCAGTATTTT. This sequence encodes CASSRSSQGIADTQYF.

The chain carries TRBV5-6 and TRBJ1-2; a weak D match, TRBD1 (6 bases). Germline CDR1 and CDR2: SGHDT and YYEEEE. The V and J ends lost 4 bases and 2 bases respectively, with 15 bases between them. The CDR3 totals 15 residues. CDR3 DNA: TGTGCCAGCAGCCCGGACCTAACAGGGAACTATGGCTACACCTTC. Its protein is CASSPDLTGNYGYTF.

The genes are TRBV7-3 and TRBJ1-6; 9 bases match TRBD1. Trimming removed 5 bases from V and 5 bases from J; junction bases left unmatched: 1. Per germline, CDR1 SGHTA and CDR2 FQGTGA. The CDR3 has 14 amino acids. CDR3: CASSDRGNNSPLHF. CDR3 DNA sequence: TGTGCCAGCAGCGACAGGGGGAATAATTCACCCCTCCACTTT.

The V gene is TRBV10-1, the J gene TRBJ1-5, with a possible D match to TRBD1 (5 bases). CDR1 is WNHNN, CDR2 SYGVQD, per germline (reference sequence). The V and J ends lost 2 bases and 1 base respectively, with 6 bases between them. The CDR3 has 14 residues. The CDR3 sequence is CASSEAGSNQPQHF. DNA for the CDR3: TGCGCCAGCAGTGAGGCAGGGAGCAATCAGCCCCAGCATTTT.

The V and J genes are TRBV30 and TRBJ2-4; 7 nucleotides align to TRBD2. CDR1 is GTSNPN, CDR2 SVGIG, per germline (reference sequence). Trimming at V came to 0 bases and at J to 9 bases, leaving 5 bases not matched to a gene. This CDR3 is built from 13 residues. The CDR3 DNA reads TGTGCCTGGAGTGTACGCAGGGAGGGCATTCAGTACTTC. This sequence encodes CAWSVRREGIQYF.

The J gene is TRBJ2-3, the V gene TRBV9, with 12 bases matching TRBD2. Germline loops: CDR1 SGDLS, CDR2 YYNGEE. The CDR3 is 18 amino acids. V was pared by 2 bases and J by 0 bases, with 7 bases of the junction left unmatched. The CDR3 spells CASSVGSSGGASTDTQYF. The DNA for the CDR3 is TGTGCCAGCAGCGTCGGTTCTAGCGGGGGGGCGAGCACAGATACGCAGTATTTT.

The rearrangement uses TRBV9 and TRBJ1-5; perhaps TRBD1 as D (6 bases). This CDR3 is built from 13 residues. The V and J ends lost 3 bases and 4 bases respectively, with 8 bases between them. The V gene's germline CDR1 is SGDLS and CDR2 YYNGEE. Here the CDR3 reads CASSEGGNQPQHF. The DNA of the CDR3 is TGTGCCAGCAGCGAGGGGGGGAATCAGCCCCAGCATTTT.

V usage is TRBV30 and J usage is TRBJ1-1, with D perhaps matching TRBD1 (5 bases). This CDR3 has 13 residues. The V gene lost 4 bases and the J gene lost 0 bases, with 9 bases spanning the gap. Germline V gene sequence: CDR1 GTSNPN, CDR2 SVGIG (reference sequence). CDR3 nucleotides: TGTGCCTGGAAGGGGCAGCTGAACACTGAAGCTTTCTTT. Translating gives CAWKGQLNTEAFF.